These 25 T cell receptor beta chains were all obtained from the same sample, sequenced in a study of T cell responses to AZD1222 COVID-19 vaccine. Assay used: immunoSEQ multiplex PCR; TCRdb lists only in-frame clones, some missing. The sample records 90,000 to 100,000 clones, more than 85% being singletons. Sample: peripheral blood, taken on day 0 of AZD1222 vaccination. The receptors were gathered from an adult in good health.

The V and J genes are TRBV4-1 and TRBJ2-3, with 9 bases fitting TRBD2. Germline V gene lookup returns CDR1 MGHRA and CDR2 YSYEKL. The CDR3 has 16 amino acids. The V segment lost 1 base and the J segment 5 bases; nucleotides outside the gene matches: 7. The DNA for the CDR3 is TGCGCCAGCAGCCAAGCCCCCCTAGCGGGGAAAGATACGCAGTATTTT. Amino acid sequence: CASSQAPLAGKDTQYF.

This chain links TRBV12-3 or TRBV12-4 with TRBJ2-5; 7 bases map to TRBD2. J lost 5 bases, V lost 6 bases, and 6 bases had no gene match. The CDR3 loop spans 13 amino acids. The CDR3 protein is CASSPGLVETQYF. The CDR3 DNA follows: TGTGCCAGCAGCCCCGGACTAGTTGAGACCCAGTACTTC.

The gene calls are TRBV4-2 and TRBJ1-1, with TRBD1 matching 10 bases. The V segment lost 4 bases and the J segment 4 bases; nucleotides outside the gene matches: 6. Germline V gene lookup returns CDR1 LGHNA and CDR2 YNFKEQ. The CDR3 length is 15 residues. CDR3 region: CASSPGGQGRTEAFF. The CDR3 DNA follows: TGTGCCAGCAGCCCCGGGGGACAGGGGCGCACTGAAGCTTTCTTT.

The chain carries TRBV11-1 and TRBJ2-1; unclear D gene. Germline V lookup: CDR1 SGHAT, CDR2 FQDESV (reference sequence). This CDR3 is 11 amino acids long. With 1 base removed from V and 9 bases from J, the gap between germline ends came to 4 bases. The CDR3 coding sequence is TGTGCCAGCAGCTTAGGCGGTGAGCAGTTCTTC. The encoded protein is CASSLGGEQFF. The whole variable domain, filled in from reference TRBV11-1 and TRBJ2-1, reads EAEVAQSPRYKITEKSQAVAFWCDPISGHATLYWYRQILGQGPELLVQFQDESVVDDSQLPKDRFSAERLKGVDSTLKIQPAELGDSAMYLCASSLGGEQFFGPGTRLTVL.

This CDR3 is CASSYGALNYGYTF. The CDR3 DNA sequence: TGTGCCAGCAGTTACGGGGCATTAAACTATGGCTACACCTTC. This chain uses TRBV6-6 with TRBJ1-2, with D possibly TRBD1 on 5 matching bases. V lost 2 bases, J lost 2 bases, and 9 bases lay in between. Germline lookup yields CDR1 MNHNY and CDR2 SVGAGI (reference sequence). The CDR3 runs 14 residues.

The rearrangement links TRBV28 to TRBJ2-2; TRBD2 matches 9 bases. Losses at the gene ends were 2 bases for V and 3 bases for J; bases not matched to a gene: 7. Germline CDR1 reads MDHEN; CDR2 reads SYDVKM. CDR3 length: 17 residues. The DNA for the CDR3 is TGTGCCAGCAGTTTAACTGGCGGGGGGGCGTACACCGGGGAGCTGTTTTTT. Its protein product is CASSLTGGGAYTGELFF. Supplemented by reference TRBV28 and TRBJ2-2, the full variable domain reads DVKVTQSSRYLVKRTGEKVFLECVQDMDHENMFWYRQDPGLGLRLIYFSYDVKMKEKGDIPEGYSVSREKKERFSLILESASTNQTSMYLCASSLTGGGAYTGELFFGEGSRLTVL.

Only a few counts were recorded for this clone. The rearrangement uses TRBV10-3 and TRBJ2-7, with a tentative D call TRBD1 (6 bases). V lost 10 bases to trimming and J lost 7 bases, with 17 bases between them. Germline assignment: CDR1 ENHRY and CDR2 SYGVKD. The CDR3 has 12 residues. The CDR3 DNA sequence: TGTGCCACCGCCGGGACAAACGTGGAGCAGTACTTC. It encodes CATAGTNVEQYF.

The gene calls are TRBV7-2 and TRBJ1-5, with 7 nucleotides matching TRBD1. Germline CDR1 reads SGHTA; CDR2 reads FQGNSA. CDR3 length: 17 residues. Losses at the gene ends were 1 base for V and 7 bases for J; bases not matched to a gene: 13. The CDR3 DNA reads TGTGCCAGCAGCTTAGATTTGGCACAGGGGACCTTGCAGCCCCAGCATTTT. Translating gives CASSLDLAQGTLQPQHF.

V and J are TRBV10-3 and TRBJ1-5; tentatively, D is TRBD1 (6 bases). The V gene lost 0 bases and the J gene lost 3 bases, with 12 bases spanning the gap. This CDR3 is built from 16 residues. CDR1 and CDR2 from the germline V gene are ENHRY and SYGVKD. The CDR3 is CAISESTRGLNQPQHF. CDR3 coding DNA: TGTGCCATCAGTGAGTCGACCAGGGGCCTCAATCAGCCCCAGCATTTT.

The rearrangement uses TRBV30 and TRBJ2-1, with D perhaps TRBD2 (6 bases). Germline CDR1 is GTSNPN and CDR2 is SVGIG (reference sequence). CDR3 length equals 16 residues. Trimming shortened V by 3 bases and J by 3 bases, and 18 bases separated the two germline ends. The CDR3 nucleotides are TGTGCCTGGAGCCGGGGAGGCCATCACCTCTACAATGAGCAGTTCTTC. Translating gives CAWSRGGHHLYNEQFF.

The chain recombines TRBV13 with TRBJ2-1; D is undetermined. The germline V gene encodes CDR1 PRHDT and CDR2 FYEKMQ (reference sequence). The CDR3 sequence is 10 residues long. V lost 5 bases to trimming and J lost 7 bases, with 3 bases between them. CDR3 nucleotide sequence: TGTGCCAGCAGCCGGAATGAGCAGTTCTTC. As protein: CASSRNEQFF.

This chain uses TRBV5-4 with TRBJ1-6; weak D call: TRBD1 (5 bases). Germline V CDR1 and CDR2: SGHNT, YYREEE (reference sequence). V was pared by 1 base and J by 0 bases, with 14 bases between. The CDR3 has 18 residues. DNA for the CDR3: TGTGCCAGCAGCTTGAGTACGAGACAGAACTCCTATAATTCACCCCTCCACTTT. It is translated as CASSLSTRQNSYNSPLHF.

This clone showed up just a few times. The chain recombines TRBV10-3 with TRBJ1-1, with D maybe TRBD1 (5 bases). This CDR3 contains 13 residues. Trimming shortened V by 5 bases and J by 2 bases, and 9 bases separated the two germline ends. Germline loops: CDR1 ENHRY, CDR2 SYGVKD. The CDR3 nucleotides are TGTGCCATCAGTTACGGGGGTAACACTGAAGCTTTCTTT. Translation: CAISYGGNTEAFF.

This clone was seen only a few times. This rearrangement joins TRBV27 to TRBJ1-6; D not resolved. V shed 6 bases and J shed 5 bases, with 8 bases lying between them. This CDR3 has 13 amino acids. The germline gives CDR1 MNHEY, CDR2 SMNVEV (reference sequence). The CDR3 is CASRPYNNSPLHF. The CDR3 DNA reads TGTGCCAGCAGGCCCTACAATAATTCACCCCTCCACTTT.

The chain couples TRBV28 to TRBJ2-5; 11 bases fit TRBD2. CDR3 length equals 16 residues. The germline gives CDR1 MDHEN, CDR2 SYDVKM. With 4 bases clipped from V and 0 bases from J, the junction kept 4 bases outside the gene matches. CDR3 sequence (DNA): TGTGCCAGCAGTTACCCACTAGCGGGGGACCAAGAGACCCAGTACTTC. Translated, it gives CASSYPLAGDQETQYF.

This clone was seen once. This sequence joins TRBV28 and TRBJ2-1, with TRBD2 matching over 8 bases. The CDR3 length is 16 residues. In germline, CDR1 is MDHEN, CDR2 SYDVKM. V shed 5 bases and J 4 bases; nucleotides not matched to a gene: 10. The CDR3 protein is CASSDLSGGVYNEQFF. CDR3 DNA: TGTGCCAGCAGTGACCTGAGCGGGGGCGTATACAATGAGCAGTTCTTC. The whole variable domain, filled in from reference TRBV28 and TRBJ2-1, reads DVKVTQSSRYLVKRTGEKVFLECVQDMDHENMFWYRQDPGLGLRLIYFSYDVKMKEKGDIPEGYSVSREKKERFSLILESASTNQTSMYLCASSDLSGGVYNEQFFGPGTRLTVL.

The gene calls are TRBV6-1 and TRBJ1-1; 9 nucleotides agree with TRBD1. Germline V lookup: CDR1 MNHNS, CDR2 SASEGT. Germline trimming cut 3 bases from V and 1 base from J; bases unmatched to any gene: 12. The CDR3 extends over 18 amino acids. CDR3 DNA sequence: TGTGCCAGCAGTGATCAGGTTACAGGGGGCTGGAGGAACACTGAAGCTTTCTTT. Amino acid sequence: CASSDQVTGGWRNTEAFF.

The J gene is TRBJ1-5, the V gene TRBV6-1; 8 bases fit TRBD1. The CDR3 is made up of 17 amino acids. The V gene end was trimmed by 4 bases and the J gene end by 2 bases; junction bases not matched to a gene: 10. Looked up from germline, CDR1 is MNHNS and CDR2 is SASEGT. The CDR3 nucleotides are TGTGCCAGCAGTGCCCCGACGGCAGGGGGCGGCAATCAGCCCCAGCATTTT. Translating it yields CASSAPTAGGGNQPQHF.

The chain carries TRBV7-2 and TRBJ2-3; D might be TRBD1 or TRBD2, each matching 6 bases. In germline, CDR1 is SGHTA, CDR2 FQGNSA. The CDR3 runs to 15 residues. V was clipped by 5 bases and J by 4 bases, with 16 bases between them. The CDR3 DNA sequence: TGTGCCAGCAGCCAGGCAATGGGGGGCGCAGATACGCAGTATTTT. It is translated as CASSQAMGGADTQYF.

The rearrangement links TRBV6-5 to TRBJ1-3; D ambiguous. V dropped 7 bases and J dropped 3 bases, with 10 bases sitting between them. Germline CDR1 MNHEY, CDR2 SVGAGI. The CDR3 covers 13 residues. CDR3 bases: TGTGCCAGCACTACGGGCAATGGAAACACCATATATTTT. Translated: CASTTGNGNTIYF.

The CDR3 reads CASSPPGDRTNTGELFF. The DNA of the CDR3 is TGTGCCAGCAGCCCGCCAGGGGACAGGACGAACACCGGGGAGCTGTTTTTT. The chain couples TRBV3-1 (or the pseudogene TRBV3-2) to TRBJ2-2, with 8 bases lining up with TRBD1. V was pared by 4 bases and J by 0 bases, with 7 bases of the junction left unmatched. There are 17 residues in the CDR3. The V gene's germline CDR1 is LGHDT and CDR2 YNNKEL (reference sequence).

CDR3 region: CASSKIPVCRGSKNIQYF. CDR3 nucleotides: TGTGCCAGCAGCAAAATCCCAGTCTGCCGAGGTAGCAAAAACATTCAGTACTTC. The chain joins TRBV21-1 to TRBJ2-4; TRBD2, the table's D call, lacks a check against the DNA. TRBV21-1 is tagged as a pseudogene. The CDR3 is 18 residues long.

The sample holds a few counts of this clone. CDR3 nucleotide sequence: TGTGCCAGCAGCTTCTTGGACAGGGGGTTTGTGAACACTGAAGCTTTCTTT. It specifies CASSFLDRGFVNTEAFF. The rearrangement links TRBV7-2 to TRBJ1-1, with TRBD1 matching 10 bases. V dropped 3 bases and J dropped 0; count of bases not matched to a gene: 7. Germline loops: CDR1 SGHTA, CDR2 FQGNSA. CDR3 size: 17 residues.

The chain employs TRBV6-5 and TRBJ2-7; 8 bases match TRBD1. The germline CDR1 and CDR2 sequences are MNHEY and SVGAGI. Trimming removed 6 bases from V and 2 bases from J; junction bases left unmatched: 3. The CDR3 has 13 amino acids. The CDR3 loop reads CASRKTGAYEQYF. CDR3 in DNA: TGTGCCAGCAGAAAGACAGGGGCCTACGAGCAGTACTTC.

CDR3 coding DNA: TGTGCCAGCAGTACTGGACAGGCCCTCAGGGAGACCCAGTACTTC. Protein: CASSTGQALRETQYF. This chain joins TRBV28 and TRBJ2-5; 7 nucleotides align to TRBD1. The CDR3 is 15 residues long. CDR1 and CDR2 (germline): MDHEN, SYDVKM. V lost 5 bases, J lost 5 bases, and 11 bases stayed unmatched.